The clone carrying this TCR beta chain was counted a few times. This sample is drawn from a study of patients and donors after allogeneic stem cell transplantation. TCRdb re-derived calls from the RT-PCR reads in MiXCR, one entry per CDR3 protein. This sample has roughly 250,000 distinct CDR3 sequences, with 13% to 15% found just once. With V trimmed by 5 bases and J by 5 bases, 9 bases remained unmatched. The CDR3 consists of 15 residues. Germline lookup yields CDR1 SGHVS and CDR2 FQNEAQ. Material: blood, either unsorted or a sorted T cell fraction (not recorded which). The TCR comes from a human donor who was either an allogeneic HSCT recipient or a stem cell or donor lymphocyte infusion donor (not recorded which). It is not recorded whose cells these are; they may come from a transplant donor. The chain carries TRBV7-8 and TRBJ2-3; TRBD1 aligns across 8 bases. CDR3 residues: CASSLGQGWGDTQYF. In DNA, the CDR3 is TGTGCCAGCAGCCTTGGACAGGGATGGGGAGATACGCAGTATTTT.